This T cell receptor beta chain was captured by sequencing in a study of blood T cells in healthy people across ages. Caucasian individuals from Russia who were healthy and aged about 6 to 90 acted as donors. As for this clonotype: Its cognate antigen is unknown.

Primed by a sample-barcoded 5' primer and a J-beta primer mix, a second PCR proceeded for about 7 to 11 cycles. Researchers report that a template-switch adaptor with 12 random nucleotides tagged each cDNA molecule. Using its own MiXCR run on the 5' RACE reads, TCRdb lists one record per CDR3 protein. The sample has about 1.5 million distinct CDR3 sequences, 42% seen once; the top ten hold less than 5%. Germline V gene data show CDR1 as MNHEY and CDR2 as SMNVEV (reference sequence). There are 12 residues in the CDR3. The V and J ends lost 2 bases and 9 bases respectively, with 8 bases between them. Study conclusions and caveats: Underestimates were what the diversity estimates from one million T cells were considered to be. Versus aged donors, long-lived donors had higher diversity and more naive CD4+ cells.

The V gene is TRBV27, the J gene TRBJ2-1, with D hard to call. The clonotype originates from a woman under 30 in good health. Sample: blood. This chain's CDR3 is CASSLRMGEQFF. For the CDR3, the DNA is TGTGCCAGCAGTTTACGTATGGGTGAGCAGTTCTTC.